A single sample gave rise to the 30 T cell receptor beta chains below, sequenced in a study of cytomegalovirus exposure and HLA in healthy donors. The primer mix had 60 Vbeta and 13 Jbeta primers. Sequencing was performed with immunoSEQ multiplex PCR; in TCRdb, only in-frame clones are kept and a portion is missing. The sample has 120,000 or so clones; 60% to 80% are singletons. Sequencing was done on a sample of PBMCs. Receptors were obtained from a man aged 25-40 years in good health and CMV-seronegative.

The V call is TRBV11-1, the J call TRBJ2-1; D is unresolved. Trimming cost V 4 bases and J 8 bases, with 12 bases left between them. Germline V CDR1 and CDR2: SGHAT, FQDESV (reference sequence). This CDR3 is built from 13 residues. CDR3: CASSSAGGDEQFF. The CDR3 coding sequence is TGTGCCAGCAGCTCAGCAGGCGGAGATGAGCAGTTCTTC. The complete variable domain, with remaining parts taken from reference TRBV11-1 and TRBJ2-1, reads EAEVAQSPRYKITEKSQAVAFWCDPISGHATLYWYRQILGQGPELLVQFQDESVVDDSQLPKDRFSAERLKGVDSTLKIQPAELGDSAMYLCASSSAGGDEQFFGPGTRLTVL.

This rearrangement joins TRBV5-1 to TRBJ2-7, with D perhaps TRBD2 (6 bases). The CDR3 loop spans 14 amino acids. CDR1 is SGHRS and CDR2 is YFSETQ in the germline V gene. V lost 0 bases, J lost 2 bases, and 9 bases lay in between. CDR3 DNA sequence: TGCGCCAGCAGCTTGGCGGGACTCACCTACGAGCAGTACTTC. Its translation is CASSLAGLTYEQYF.

V gene TRBV4-2 combines with J gene TRBJ1-4; tentative D call: TRBD1 (6 bases). The germline V gene has CDR1 LGHNA and CDR2 YNFKEQ. The V and J ends lost 1 base and 0 bases respectively, with 9 bases between them. This CDR3 comprises 16 residues. CDR3 residues: CASSQARGATNEKLFF. Written as DNA, the CDR3 is TGTGCCAGCAGCCAAGCCAGGGGCGCAACTAATGAAAAACTGTTTTTT.

CDR3 in DNA: TGCGCCAGCAGCTTGGGCGGTGCCTCAGTCTATGGCTACACCTTC. Amino acids: CASSLGGASVYGYTF. This chain connects TRBV5-1 to TRBJ1-2; D is undetermined. CDR3 size: 15 residues. V lost 0 bases and J 4 bases, leaving 13 bases between the germline ends. The germline V gene has CDR1 SGHRS and CDR2 YFSETQ.

The rearrangement uses TRBV30 and TRBJ1-1; no clear D. Trimming cost V 1 base and J 0 bases, with 15 bases left between them. In germline, CDR1 is GTSNPN, CDR2 SVGIG (reference sequence). The CDR3 totals 16 residues. Here the CDR3 reads CAWSAPRDLMNTEAFF. The CDR3, as DNA: TGTGCCTGGAGTGCGCCTCGCGATTTAATGAACACTGAAGCTTTCTTT.

In its sample, this clone was seen a few times. The V call is TRBV7-9, the J call TRBJ2-7; tentative D call: TRBD2 (6 bases). The germline V gene has CDR1 SEHNR and CDR2 FQNEAQ (reference sequence). Trimming cost V 3 bases and J 5 bases, with 23 bases left between them. The CDR3 contains 17 residues. CDR3 nucleotide sequence: TGTGCCAGCAGCTTGGACGACGGAGGGGTGTCTTCTCACGAGCAGTACTTC. It specifies CASSLDDGGVSSHEQYF.

The chain is built from TRBV10-3 and TRBJ2-3, with 7 bases lining up with TRBD2. Unmatched junction bases numbered 8, after V lost 6 bases and J lost 5 bases. Germline V gene sequence: CDR1 ENHRY, CDR2 SYGVKD. This CDR3 is 14 amino acids long. Written as DNA, the CDR3 is TGTGCCATCAGAAAGAGCGGGGCTGGAGATACGCAGTATTTT. Its translation is CAIRKSGAGDTQYF.

This chain connects TRBV5-1 to TRBJ2-7, with D possibly matching TRBD2 (7 bases). This CDR3 has 17 residues. From germline, CDR1 is SGHRS and CDR2 YFSETQ. Trimming shortened V by 1 base and J by 1 base, and 18 bases separated the two germline ends. The CDR3 loop is CASSLRAAGAPSYEQYF. DNA for the CDR3: TGCGCCAGCAGCTTGCGGGCGGCGGGGGCCCCATCCTACGAGCAGTACTTC.

The gene calls are TRBV5-1 and TRBJ2-7, with a possible D match to TRBD2 (5 bases). The germline gives CDR1 SGHRS, CDR2 YFSETQ. The CDR3 sequence is 13 residues long. With 0 bases removed from V and 7 bases from J, the gap between germline ends came to 11 bases. The CDR3 DNA is TGCGCCAGCAGCTTGGGAACTAGTCGGGAGCAGTACTTC. Translated: CASSLGTSREQYF.

V usage is TRBV28 and J usage is TRBJ1-2, with D unclear. V was shortened by 8 bases and J by 4 bases, with 14 bases between the two germline ends. The CDR3 is made up of 13 amino acids. Germline CDR1 MDHEN, CDR2 SYDVKM. The CDR3 DNA reads as TGTGCCAGCCTCTTTCCGTCCGGCTATGGCTACACCTTC. Translation: CASLFPSGYGYTF.

The chain couples TRBV7-4 to TRBJ2-7; unclear D gene. Germline CDR1 and CDR2: SGHVT and SQSDAQ. The CDR3 length is 15 residues. Trimming took 5 bases from V and 0 from J, leaving 14 bases between them. The CDR3: CASSRWAHLSYEQYF. DNA for the CDR3: TGTGCCAGCAGCCGGTGGGCCCATCTCTCCTACGAGCAGTACTTC.

This rearrangement joins TRBV2 to TRBJ1-5; D uncertain. V shed 4 bases and J shed 1 base, with 11 bases lying between them. The CDR3 has 15 residues. The germline CDR1 and CDR2 sequences are SNHLY and FYNNEI. Written as DNA, the CDR3 is TGTGCCAGCAGTGTTGACGGAGGGAGCAATCAGCCCCAGCATTTT. Its translation: CASSVDGGSNQPQHF.

J is TRBJ1-4 and V is TRBV5-1; possibly TRBD1 for D (6 bases). V gave up 4 bases and J gave up 3 bases, with 10 bases separating them. This CDR3 is built from 14 residues. Germline loops: CDR1 SGHRS, CDR2 YFSETQ. CDR3 DNA: TGCGCCAGCAGCGTCGGACAGTCTAATGAAAAACTGTTTTTT. Encoded protein: CASSVGQSNEKLFF.

J is TRBJ2-5 and V is TRBV6-5, with D possibly TRBD1 on 5 matching bases. Near its end, the DNA agrees better with TRBJ2-7, so the J call may be wrong. Germline V gives CDR1 MNHEY, CDR2 SVGAGI. The CDR3 consists of 13 residues. The CDR3 loop reads CASSLQAPYEQYF. In DNA form, the CDR3 reads TGTGCCAGCAGCCTACAGGCCCCCTACGAGCAGTACTTC.

This sequence joins TRBV9 and TRBJ2-7, with 7 bases lining up with TRBD2. The CDR3 extends over 15 amino acids. The germline V gene encodes CDR1 SGDLS and CDR2 YYNGEE. After removal of 2 bases from V and 3 bases from J, the junction contained 8 bases not matched to a gene. CDR3: CASSVAGGYSYEQYF. DNA of the CDR3: TGTGCCAGCAGCGTTGCCGGGGGGTACAGCTACGAGCAGTACTTC.

This clone has only a few counts. The chain links TRBV19 to TRBJ2-2; unclear D gene. This CDR3 spans 14 amino acids. Germline values: CDR1 LNHDA, CDR2 SQIVND (reference sequence). V lost 5 bases to trimming and J lost 1 base, with 8 bases between them. In nucleotides, the CDR3 is TGTGCCAGTAGTGCAACAAGGAACACCGGGGAGCTGTTTTTT. Translating it yields CASSATRNTGELFF.

CDR3 residues: CASSSRGDSSNEKLFF. The CDR3 DNA reads TGTGCCAGCAGCTCAAGAGGGGACAGCTCGAATGAAAAACTGTTTTTT. The V and J genes are TRBV7-8 and TRBJ1-4; the match to TRBD1 covers 7 bases. Germline CDR1 and CDR2: SGHVS and FQNEAQ. This CDR3 spans 16 amino acids. With 4 bases clipped from V and 5 bases from J, the junction kept 10 bases outside the gene matches.

This clone was found once. The chain links TRBV5-1 to TRBJ2-2, with D perhaps TRBD1 (5 bases). The germline V gene encodes CDR1 SGHRS and CDR2 YFSETQ. V lost 4 bases and J lost 1, with 8 bases in between. There are 14 residues in the CDR3. CDR3 sequence: CASSVTGNTGELFF. CDR3 nucleotides: TGCGCCAGCAGCGTTACAGGGAACACCGGGGAGCTGTTTTTT. Combining the CDR3 with reference TRBV5-1 and TRBJ2-2 gives the whole variable domain KAGVTQTPRYLIKTRGQQVTLSCSPISGHRSVSWYQQTPGQGLQFLFEYFSETQRNKGNFPGRFSGRQFSNSRSEMNVSTLELGDSALYLCASSVTGNTGELFFGEGSRLTVL.

This clone was counted only a few times. The J gene is TRBJ1-6, the V gene TRBV21-1; TRBD1, the table's D call, was not compared with the DNA. TRBV21-1 is marked as a pseudogene. The CDR3 is 18 residues long. CDR3: CASKEFPNRDRFNSPLHF. As DNA, the CDR3 is TGTGCCAGCAAGGAATTCCCTAACAGGGACCGTTTTAATTCACCCCTCCACTTT.

This clone occurred a few times. The chain couples TRBV5-4 to TRBJ2-5; D gene unclear. Germline lookup yields CDR1 SGHNT and CDR2 YYREEE (reference sequence). V lost 0 bases and J lost 10, with 13 bases in between. The CDR3 is 13 amino acids. The CDR3 protein is CASSLVAGEGQYF. In DNA, the CDR3 is TGTGCCAGCAGCTTGGTGGCAGGTGAAGGCCAGTACTTC. Full variable domain (rest looked up from reference TRBV5-4 and TRBJ2-5): ETGVTQSPTHLIKTRGQQVTLRCSSQSGHNTVSWYQQALGQGPQFIFQYYREEENGRGNFPPRFSGLQFPNYSSELNVNALELDDSALYLCASSLVAGEGQYFGPGTRLLVL.

The V gene is TRBV5-4, the J gene TRBJ2-1; unclear D gene. The germline CDR1 and CDR2 sequences are SGHNT and YYREEE (reference sequence). The CDR3 is made up of 13 amino acids. The V end lost 3 bases, the J end lost 5 bases, and 9 bases lay between the germline ends. The CDR3 reads CASSSHSHNEQFF. The CDR3 region has the DNA TGTGCCAGCAGCTCGCACAGCCACAATGAGCAGTTCTTC. The full variable domain, completed using reference TRBV5-4 and TRBJ2-1, is ETGVTQSPTHLIKTRGQQVTLRCSSQSGHNTVSWYQQALGQGPQFIFQYYREEENGRGNFPPRFSGLQFPNYSSELNVNALELDDSALYLCASSSHSHNEQFFGPGTRLTVL.

The chain links TRBV7-9 to TRBJ2-3; the D gene is possibly TRBD2 (6 bases). The V gene lost 5 bases and the J gene lost 0 bases, with 18 bases spanning the gap. Germline V gene sequence: CDR1 SEHNR, CDR2 FQNEAQ (reference sequence). There are 17 residues in the CDR3. The CDR3 sequence: CASSPGLAWLSTDTQYF. In DNA, the CDR3 is TGTGCCAGCAGCCCCGGGCTAGCGTGGCTCAGCACAGATACGCAGTATTTT.

The gene calls are TRBV7-9 and TRBJ2-2, with 9 bases matching TRBD1. Per germline, CDR1 SEHNR and CDR2 FQNEAQ (reference sequence). This CDR3 spans 18 amino acids. Losses at the gene ends were 0 bases for V and 6 bases for J; bases not matched to a gene: 11. The CDR3 DNA sequence: TGTGCCAGCAGCTTAGCCCGCCACCGGGACAGGGACCCCGGGGAGCTGTTTTTT. It yields the protein CASSLARHRDRDPGELFF. Complete variable domain (other parts from reference TRBV7-9 and TRBJ2-2): DTGVSQNPRHKITKRGQNVTFRCDPISEHNRLYWYRQTLGQGPEFLTYFQNEAQLEKSRLLSDRFSAERPKGSFSTLEIQRTEQGDSAMYLCASSLARHRDRDPGELFFGEGSRLTVL.

V usage is TRBV29-1 and J usage is TRBJ2-7; 10 bases fit TRBD1. In germline, CDR1 is SQVTM, CDR2 ANQGSEA. The CDR3 is 13 residues long. V was pared by 6 bases and J by 3 bases, with 5 bases of the junction left unmatched. The DNA of the CDR3 is TGCAGCGTAGGGACAGGGGAAGGCTACGAGCAGTACTTC. Amino acids: CSVGTGEGYEQYF.

This rearrangement joins TRBV4-1 to TRBJ1-2; D may be TRBD1 (5 bases). Between the trimmed V and J ends, which lost 2 bases and 2 bases, there was a span of 9 bases. This CDR3 contains 14 residues. CDR1 is MGHRA and CDR2 is YSYEKL in the germline V gene. In DNA, the CDR3 is TGCGCCAGCAGCCAAAGCCAGGGAAACTATGGCTACACCTTC. This translates into CASSQSQGNYGYTF.

The J gene is TRBJ2-1, the V gene TRBV4-1; D remains unclear. The germline gives CDR1 MGHRA, CDR2 YSYEKL. V was cut by 0 bases and J by 12 bases, with 12 bases left in between. This CDR3 has 13 amino acids. CDR3 DNA sequence: TGCGCCAGCAGCCAAGAATTAGCCCGGCTGCAGTTCTTC. Protein product: CASSQELARLQFF.

This clone has only one observation. The gene calls are TRBV10-3 and TRBJ2-1; 9 bases align to TRBD1. J was trimmed by 6 bases and V by 8 bases; bases with no gene match: 8. The CDR3 spans 14 residues. Germline values: CDR1 ENHRY, CDR2 SYGVKD. The CDR3 DNA reads TGTGCCATCGAAATGGGGGGACAGGGCAATGAGCAGTTCTTC. Translating gives CAIEMGGQGNEQFF.

The chain recombines TRBV6-5 with TRBJ1-4, with 9 bases that match TRBD1. Germline V gene sequence: CDR1 MNHEY, CDR2 SVGAGI. This CDR3 spans 14 amino acids. With V trimmed by 5 bases and J by 6 bases, 4 bases remained unmatched. CDR3 region: CASSVQGADEKLFF. The CDR3 coding sequence is TGTGCCAGCAGTGTACAGGGGGCCGATGAAAAACTGTTTTTT.

V usage is TRBV9 and J usage is TRBJ2-1; D might be TRBD2 (5 bases). Germline-derived CDR1 and CDR2 are SGDLS and YYNGEE. V was trimmed by 0 bases and J by 0 bases, leaving 7 bases between them. This CDR3 is 15 amino acids long. CDR3 coding DNA: TGTGCCAGCAGCGTAGGGACTGGCTCCTACAATGAGCAGTTCTTC. Translating gives CASSVGTGSYNEQFF. The complete variable domain, with remaining parts taken from reference TRBV9 and TRBJ2-1, reads DSGVTQTPKHLITATGQRVTLRCSPRSGDLSVYWYQQSLDQGLQFLIQYYNGEERAKGNILERFSAQQFPDLHSELNLSSLELGDSALYFCASSVGTGSYNEQFFGPGTRLTVL.

This clone was counted between two and nine times. This sequence joins TRBV28 and TRBJ2-7, with TRBD2 matching over 11 bases. Germline V gene lookup returns CDR1 MDHEN and CDR2 SYDVKM. Germline trimming cut 3 bases from V and 0 bases from J; bases unmatched to any gene: 10. CDR3 length: 18 amino acids. The CDR3 region has the DNA TGTGCCAGCAGTTTCATCCTAGCGGGGGGCCTACACTCCTACGAGCAGTACTTC. This codes for CASSFILAGGLHSYEQYF.